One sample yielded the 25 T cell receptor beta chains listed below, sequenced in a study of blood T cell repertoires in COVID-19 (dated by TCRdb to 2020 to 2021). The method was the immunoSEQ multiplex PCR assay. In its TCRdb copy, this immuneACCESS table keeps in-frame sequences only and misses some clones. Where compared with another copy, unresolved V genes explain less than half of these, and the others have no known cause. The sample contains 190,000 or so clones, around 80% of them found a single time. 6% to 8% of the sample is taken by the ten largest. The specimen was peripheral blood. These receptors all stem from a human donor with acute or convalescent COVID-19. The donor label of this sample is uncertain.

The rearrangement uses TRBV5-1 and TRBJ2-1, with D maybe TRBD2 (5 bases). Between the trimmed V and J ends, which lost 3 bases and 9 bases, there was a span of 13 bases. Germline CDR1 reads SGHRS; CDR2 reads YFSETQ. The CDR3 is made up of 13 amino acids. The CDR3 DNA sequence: TGCGCCAGCAGCTCTCCGGGAATTGGTGAGCAGTTCTTC. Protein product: CASSSPGIGEQFF. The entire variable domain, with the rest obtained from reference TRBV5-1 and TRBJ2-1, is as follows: KAGVTQTPRYLIKTRGQQVTLSCSPISGHRSVSWYQQTPGQGLQFLFEYFSETQRNKGNFPGRFSGRQFSNSRSEMNVSTLELGDSALYLCASSSPGIGEQFFGPGTRLTVL.

The CDR3 sequence is CASRGDSMNTEAFF. For the CDR3, the DNA is TGTGCCAGCAGAGGGGACAGCATGAACACTGAAGCTTTCTTT. The genes are TRBV2 and TRBJ1-1; TRBD1 aligns across 7 bases. This CDR3 has 14 residues. Germline CDR1 SNHLY, CDR2 FYNNEI. The ends lost 6 bases at V and 0 bases at J; junction bases unmatched: 4.

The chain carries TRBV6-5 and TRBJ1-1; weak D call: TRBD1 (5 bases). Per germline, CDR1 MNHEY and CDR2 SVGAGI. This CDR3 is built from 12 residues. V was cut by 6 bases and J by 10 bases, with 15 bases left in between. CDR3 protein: CASSRGAGGAFF. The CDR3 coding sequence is TGTGCCAGCAGCCGAGGGGCGGGGGGAGCTTTCTTT.

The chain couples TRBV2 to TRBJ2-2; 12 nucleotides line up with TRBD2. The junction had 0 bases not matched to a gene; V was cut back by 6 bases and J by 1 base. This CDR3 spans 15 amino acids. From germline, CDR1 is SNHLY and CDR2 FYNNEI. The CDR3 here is CASRGLAGNTGELFF. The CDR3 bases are TGTGCCAGCAGGGGACTAGCGGGGAACACCGGGGAGCTGTTTTTT. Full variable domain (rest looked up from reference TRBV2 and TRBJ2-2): EPEVTQTPSHQVTQMGQEVILRCVPISNHLYFYWYRQILGQKVEFLVSFYNNEISEKSEIFDDQFSVERPDGSNFTLKIRSTKLEDSAMYFCASRGLAGNTGELFFGEGSRLTVL.

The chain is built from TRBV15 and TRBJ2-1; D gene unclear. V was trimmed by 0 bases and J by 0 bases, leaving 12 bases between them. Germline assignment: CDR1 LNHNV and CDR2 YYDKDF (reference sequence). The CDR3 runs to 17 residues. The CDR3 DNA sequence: TGTGCCACCAGCAGAGATGCCAGTAGCTCCTCCTACAATGAGCAGTTCTTC. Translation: CATSRDASSSSYNEQFF. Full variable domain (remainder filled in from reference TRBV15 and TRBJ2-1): DAMVIQNPRYQVTQFGKPVTLSCSQTLNHNVMYWYQQKSSQAPKLLFHYYDKDFNNEADTPDNFQSRRPNTSFCFLDIRSPGLGDTAMYLCATSRDASSSSYNEQFFGPGTRLTVL.

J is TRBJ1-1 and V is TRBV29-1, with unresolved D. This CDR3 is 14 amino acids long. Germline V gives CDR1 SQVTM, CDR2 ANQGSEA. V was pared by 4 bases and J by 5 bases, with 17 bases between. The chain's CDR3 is CSVVPGGYGTEAFF. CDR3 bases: TGCAGCGTTGTCCCTGGAGGATATGGGACTGAAGCTTTCTTT.

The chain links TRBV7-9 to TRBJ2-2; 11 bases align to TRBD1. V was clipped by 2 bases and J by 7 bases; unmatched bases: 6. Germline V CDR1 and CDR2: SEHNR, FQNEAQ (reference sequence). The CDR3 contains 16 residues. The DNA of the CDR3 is TGTGCCAGCAGCTTACTCGGACAGGGGGCGATCGGGGAGCTGTTTTTT. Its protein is CASSLLGQGAIGELFF. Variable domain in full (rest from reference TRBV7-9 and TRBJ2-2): DTGVSQNPRHKITKRGQNVTFRCDPISEHNRLYWYRQTLGQGPEFLTYFQNEAQLEKSRLLSDRFSAERPKGSFSTLEIQRTEQGDSAMYLCASSLLGQGAIGELFFGEGSRLTVL.

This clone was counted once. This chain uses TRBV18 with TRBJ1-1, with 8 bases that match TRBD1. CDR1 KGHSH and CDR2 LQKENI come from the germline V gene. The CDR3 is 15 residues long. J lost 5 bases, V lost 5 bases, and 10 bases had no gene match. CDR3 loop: CASSEGGTGYTEAFF. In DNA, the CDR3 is TGTGCCAGCTCAGAGGGCGGGACAGGTTATACTGAAGCTTTCTTT. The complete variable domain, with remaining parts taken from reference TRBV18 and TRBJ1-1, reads NAGVMQNPRHLVRRRGQEARLRCSPMKGHSHVYWYRQLPEEGLKFMVYLQKENIIDESGMPKERFSAEFPKEGPSILRIQQVVRGDSAAYFCASSEGGTGYTEAFFGQGTRLTVV.

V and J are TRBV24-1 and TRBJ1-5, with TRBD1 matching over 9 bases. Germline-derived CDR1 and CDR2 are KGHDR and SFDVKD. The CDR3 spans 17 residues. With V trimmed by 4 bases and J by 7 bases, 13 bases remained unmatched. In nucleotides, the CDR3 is TGTGCCACCAGTGACCAAGCCGGGACAGGGACGGACCAGCCCCAGCATTTT. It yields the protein CATSDQAGTGTDQPQHF.

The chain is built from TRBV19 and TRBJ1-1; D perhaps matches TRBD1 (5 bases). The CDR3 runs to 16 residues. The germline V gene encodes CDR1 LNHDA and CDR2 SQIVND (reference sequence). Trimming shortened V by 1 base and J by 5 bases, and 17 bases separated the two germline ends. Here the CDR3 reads CASSIGGRRGRTEAFF. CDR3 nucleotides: TGTGCCAGTAGTATAGGGGGGAGGAGGGGAAGAACTGAAGCTTTCTTT. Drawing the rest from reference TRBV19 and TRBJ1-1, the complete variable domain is DGGITQSPKYLFRKEGQNVTLSCEQNLNHDAMYWYRQDPGQGLRLIYYSQIVNDFQKGDIAEGYSVSREKKESFPLTVTSAQKNPTAFYLCASSIGGRRGRTEAFFGQGTRLTVV.

The DNA for the CDR3 is TGTGCCAGCAGTGCCCACCCTGGGGCATTGAACACTGAAGCTTTCTTT. Its protein is CASSAHPGALNTEAFF. V gene TRBV25-1 combines with J gene TRBJ1-1, with a weak D call TRBD1 (5 bases). With 4 bases removed from V and 0 bases from J, the gap between germline ends came to 15 bases. CDR3 length: 16 amino acids. The V gene's germline CDR1 is MGHDK and CDR2 SYGVNS.

CDR3 DNA sequence: TGTGCCAGCAGCTTGGAGACAGGTGGTTCACCCCTCCACTTT. Its protein product is CASSLETGGSPLHF. The chain carries TRBV5-8 and TRBJ1-6; tentative D call: TRBD1 (6 bases). The CDR3 totals 14 residues. The germline V and J ends were trimmed by 0 bases and 9 bases, with 10 bases remaining between them. Germline lookup yields CDR1 SGHTS and CDR2 YDEGEE.

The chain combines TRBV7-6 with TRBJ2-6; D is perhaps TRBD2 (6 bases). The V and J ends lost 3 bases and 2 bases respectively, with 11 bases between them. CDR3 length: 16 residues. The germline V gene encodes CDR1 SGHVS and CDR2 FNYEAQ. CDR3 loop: CASSLGGVAGANVLTF. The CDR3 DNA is TGTGCCAGCAGCTTGGGGGGAGTCGCTGGGGCCAACGTCCTGACTTTC.

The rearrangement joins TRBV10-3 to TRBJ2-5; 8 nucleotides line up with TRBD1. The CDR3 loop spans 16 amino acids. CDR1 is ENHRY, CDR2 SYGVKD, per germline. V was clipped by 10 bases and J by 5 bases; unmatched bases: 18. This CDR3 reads CATTPGRTGSGETQYF. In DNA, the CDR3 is TGTGCCACCACCCCGGGCAGGACAGGGAGCGGCGAGACCCAGTACTTC.

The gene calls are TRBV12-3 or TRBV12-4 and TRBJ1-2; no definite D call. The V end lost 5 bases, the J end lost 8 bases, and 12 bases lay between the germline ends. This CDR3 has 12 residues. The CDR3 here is CASSGRTPGYTF. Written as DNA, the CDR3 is TGTGCCAGCAGTGGAAGGACTCCAGGCTACACCTTC.

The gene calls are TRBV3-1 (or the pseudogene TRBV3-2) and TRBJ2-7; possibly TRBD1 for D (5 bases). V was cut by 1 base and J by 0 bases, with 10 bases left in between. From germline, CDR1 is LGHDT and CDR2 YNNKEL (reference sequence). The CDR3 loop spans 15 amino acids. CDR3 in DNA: TGTGCCAGCAGCCAAGCCGGGCAGGGCTCCTACGAGCAGTACTTC. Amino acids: CASSQAGQGSYEQYF.

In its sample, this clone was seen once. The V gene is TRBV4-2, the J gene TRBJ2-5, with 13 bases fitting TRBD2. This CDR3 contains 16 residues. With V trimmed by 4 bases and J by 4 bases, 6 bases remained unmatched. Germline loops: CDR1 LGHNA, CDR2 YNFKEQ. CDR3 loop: CASSRRTSGSGETQYF. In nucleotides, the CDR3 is TGTGCCAGCAGCCGGAGGACTAGCGGGAGTGGAGAGACCCAGTACTTC.

The CDR3 loop reads CSVGTGGNTEAFF. The CDR3 DNA reads TGCAGCGTTGGAACAGGGGGGAACACTGAAGCTTTCTTT. The chain recombines TRBV29-1 with TRBJ1-1; the match to TRBD1 covers 8 bases. Germline values: CDR1 SQVTM, CDR2 ANQGSEA. The CDR3 is made up of 13 amino acids. V was clipped by 4 bases and J by 1 base; unmatched bases: 2. Filled out from reference TRBV29-1 and TRBJ1-1, the complete variable domain reads SAVISQKPSRDICQRGTSLTIQCQVDSQVTMMFWYRQQPGQSLTLIATANQGSEATYESGFVIDKFPISRPNLTFSTLTVSNMSPEDSSIYLCSVGTGGNTEAFFGQGTRLTVV.

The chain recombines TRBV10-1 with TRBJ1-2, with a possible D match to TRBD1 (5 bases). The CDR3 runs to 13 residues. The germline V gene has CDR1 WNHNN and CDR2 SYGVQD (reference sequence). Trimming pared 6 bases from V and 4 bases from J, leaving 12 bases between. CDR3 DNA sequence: TGCGCCAGCAGAGGGACTGACCTCTATGGCTACACCTTC. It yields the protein CASRGTDLYGYTF.

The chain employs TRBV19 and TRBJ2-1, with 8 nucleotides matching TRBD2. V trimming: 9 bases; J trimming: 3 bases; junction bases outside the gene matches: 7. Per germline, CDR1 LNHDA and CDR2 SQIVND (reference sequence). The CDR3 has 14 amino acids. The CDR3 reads CARGRGGLYNEQFF. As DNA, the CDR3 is TGTGCCAGGGGTCGGGGGGGGCTCTACAATGAGCAGTTCTTC.

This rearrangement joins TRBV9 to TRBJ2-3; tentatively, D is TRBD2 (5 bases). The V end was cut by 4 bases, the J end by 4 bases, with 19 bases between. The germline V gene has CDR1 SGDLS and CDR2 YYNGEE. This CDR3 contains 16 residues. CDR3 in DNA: TGTGCCAGCAGCCCTATAATGCGAGGACTCCCAGATACGCAGTATTTT. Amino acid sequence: CASSPIMRGLPDTQYF.

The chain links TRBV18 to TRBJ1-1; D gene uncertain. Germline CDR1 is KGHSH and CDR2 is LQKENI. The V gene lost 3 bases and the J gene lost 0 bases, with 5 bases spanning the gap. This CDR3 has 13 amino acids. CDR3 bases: TGTGCCAGCTCACCCGGGATGAACACTGAAGCTTTCTTT. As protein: CASSPGMNTEAFF.

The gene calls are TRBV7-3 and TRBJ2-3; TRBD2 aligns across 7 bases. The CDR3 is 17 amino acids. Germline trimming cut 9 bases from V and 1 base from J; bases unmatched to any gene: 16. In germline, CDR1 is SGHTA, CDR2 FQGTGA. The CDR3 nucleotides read TGTGCCAGAAAGACTCAGCCCTGGACTAGTGGCACAGATACGCAGTATTTT. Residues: CARKTQPWTSGTDTQYF.

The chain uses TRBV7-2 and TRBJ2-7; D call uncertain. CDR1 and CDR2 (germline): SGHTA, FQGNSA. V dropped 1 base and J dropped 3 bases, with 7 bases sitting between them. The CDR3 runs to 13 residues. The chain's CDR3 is CASSLGGIYEQYF. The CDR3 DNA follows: TGTGCCAGCAGCTTAGGAGGAATCTACGAGCAGTACTTC. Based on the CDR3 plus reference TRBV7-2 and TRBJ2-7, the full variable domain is GAGVSQSPSNKVTEKGKDVELRCDPISGHTALYWYRQSLGQGLEFLIYFQGNSAPDKSGLPSDRFSAERTGGSVSTLTIQRTQQEDSAVYLCASSLGGIYEQYFGPGTRLTVT.

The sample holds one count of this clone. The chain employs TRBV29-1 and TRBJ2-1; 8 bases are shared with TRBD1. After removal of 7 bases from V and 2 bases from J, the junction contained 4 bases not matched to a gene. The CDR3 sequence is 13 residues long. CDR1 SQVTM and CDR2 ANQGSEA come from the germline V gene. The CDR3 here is CSDRTGTYNEQFF. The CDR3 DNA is TGCAGCGATCGGACAGGGACCTACAATGAGCAGTTCTTC.